In this sample, the clone carrying this T cell receptor beta chain turned up a few times. Antigen: not known. TCRdb reanalysed the RT-PCR reads using MiXCR and keeps one entry per CDR3 protein. The sample shows a few hundred thousand distinct CDR3 sequences, less than 15% of them seen only once. The data stem from a study of response to subunit inactivated influenza vaccine. V trimming: 5 bases; J trimming: 3 bases; junction bases outside the gene matches: 10. This CDR3 has 15 residues. Germline-derived CDR1 and CDR2 are SGHRS and YFSETQ. Broader study findings: Authors proposed each seasonal influenza vaccination draws in few new T cells.

Sequenced here: PBMCs from blood, sampled about 13 days after vaccination. This chain links TRBV5-1 with TRBJ1-1; 7 nucleotides agree with TRBD1. This sequence originates from a man aged 45 to 65 who received an inactivated influenza vaccine. Here the CDR3 reads CASSWRDSLHTEAFF. DNA of the CDR3: TGCGCCAGCAGTTGGAGGGACAGCCTTCACACTGAAGCTTTCTTT.